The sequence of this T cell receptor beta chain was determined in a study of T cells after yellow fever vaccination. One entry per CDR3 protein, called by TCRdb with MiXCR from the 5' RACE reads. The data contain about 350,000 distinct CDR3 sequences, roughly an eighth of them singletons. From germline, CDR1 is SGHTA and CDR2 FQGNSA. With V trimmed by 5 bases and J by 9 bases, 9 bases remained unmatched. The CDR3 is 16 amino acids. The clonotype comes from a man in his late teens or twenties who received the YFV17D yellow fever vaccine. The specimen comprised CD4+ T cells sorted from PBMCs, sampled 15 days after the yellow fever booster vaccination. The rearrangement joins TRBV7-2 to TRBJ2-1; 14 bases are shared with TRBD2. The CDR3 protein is CASSPRSTSGGGEQFF. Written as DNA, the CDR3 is TGTGCCAGCAGCCCAAGGTCGACTAGCGGGGGGGGTGAGCAGTTCTTC.